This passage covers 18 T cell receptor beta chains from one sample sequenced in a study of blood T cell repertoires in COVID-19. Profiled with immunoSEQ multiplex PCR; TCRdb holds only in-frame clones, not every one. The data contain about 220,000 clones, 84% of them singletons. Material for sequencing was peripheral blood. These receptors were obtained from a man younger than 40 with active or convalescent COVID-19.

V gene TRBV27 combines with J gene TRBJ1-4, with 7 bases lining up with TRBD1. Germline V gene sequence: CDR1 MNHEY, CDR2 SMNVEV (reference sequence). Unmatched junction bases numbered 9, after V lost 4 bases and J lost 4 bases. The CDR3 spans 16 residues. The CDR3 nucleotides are TGTGCCAGCAGTTATTCAGGGGGGCAGGTTAATGAAAAACTGTTTTTT. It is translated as CASSYSGGQVNEKLFF.

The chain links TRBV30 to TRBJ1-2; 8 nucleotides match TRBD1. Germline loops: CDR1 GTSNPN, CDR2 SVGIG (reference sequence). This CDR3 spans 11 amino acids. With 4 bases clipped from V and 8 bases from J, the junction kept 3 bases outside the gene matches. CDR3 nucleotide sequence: TGTGCCTGGATCTGGACAGGGGGCTACACCTTC. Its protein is CAWIWTGGYTF.

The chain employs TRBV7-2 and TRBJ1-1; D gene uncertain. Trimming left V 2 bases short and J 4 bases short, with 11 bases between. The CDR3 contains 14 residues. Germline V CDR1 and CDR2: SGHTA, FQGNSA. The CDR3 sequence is CASSLTSLVTEAFF. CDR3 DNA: TGTGCCAGCAGCTTAACATCGCTGGTCACTGAAGCTTTCTTT.

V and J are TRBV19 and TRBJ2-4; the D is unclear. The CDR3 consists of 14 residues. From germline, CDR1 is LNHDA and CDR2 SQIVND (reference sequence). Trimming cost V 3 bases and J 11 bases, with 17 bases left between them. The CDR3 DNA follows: TGTGCCAGTAGTATGGGCCCAACCACTCCCGTTCAGTACTTC. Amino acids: CASSMGPTTPVQYF.

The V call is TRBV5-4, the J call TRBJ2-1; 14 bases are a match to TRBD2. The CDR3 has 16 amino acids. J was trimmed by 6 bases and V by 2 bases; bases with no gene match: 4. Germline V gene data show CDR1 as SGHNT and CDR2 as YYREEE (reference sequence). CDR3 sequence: CASSLPTSGRANEQFF. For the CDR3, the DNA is TGTGCCAGCAGCTTACCGACTAGCGGGAGGGCCAATGAGCAGTTCTTC.

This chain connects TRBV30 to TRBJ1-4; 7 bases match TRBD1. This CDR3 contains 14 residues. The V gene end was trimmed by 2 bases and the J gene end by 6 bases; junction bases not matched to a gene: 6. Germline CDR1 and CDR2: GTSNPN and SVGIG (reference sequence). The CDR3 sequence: CAWSRRQGDEKLFF. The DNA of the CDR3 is TGTGCCTGGAGTAGGCGCCAGGGGGATGAAAAACTGTTTTTT.

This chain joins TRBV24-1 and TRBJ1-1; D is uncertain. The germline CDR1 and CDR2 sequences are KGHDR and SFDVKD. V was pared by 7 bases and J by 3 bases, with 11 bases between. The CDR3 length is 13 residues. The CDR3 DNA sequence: TGTGCCACCAGAGAGCGCCCATACACTGAAGCTTTCTTT. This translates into CATRERPYTEAFF.

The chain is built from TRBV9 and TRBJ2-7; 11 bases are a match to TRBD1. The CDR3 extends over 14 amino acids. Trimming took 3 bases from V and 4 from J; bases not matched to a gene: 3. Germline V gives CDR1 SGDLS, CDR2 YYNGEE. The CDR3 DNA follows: TGTGCCAGCAGCGCCCGGGACAGGGGGTACGAGCAGTACTTC. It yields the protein CASSARDRGYEQYF.

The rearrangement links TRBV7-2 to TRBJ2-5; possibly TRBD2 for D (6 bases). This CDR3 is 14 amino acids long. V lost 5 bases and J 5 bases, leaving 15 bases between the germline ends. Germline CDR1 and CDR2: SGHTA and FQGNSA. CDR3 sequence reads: CASSVYGGGETQYF. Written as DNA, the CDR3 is TGTGCCAGCAGCGTCTACGGTGGGGGGGAGACCCAGTACTTC.

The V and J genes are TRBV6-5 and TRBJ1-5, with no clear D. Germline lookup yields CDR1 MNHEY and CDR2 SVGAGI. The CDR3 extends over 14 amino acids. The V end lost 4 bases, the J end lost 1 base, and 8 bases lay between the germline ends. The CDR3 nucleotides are TGTGCCAGCAGTTCTCGGGTCAGCAATCAGCCCCAGCATTTT. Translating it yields CASSSRVSNQPQHF.

The CDR3 region has the DNA TGTGCCAGTAGTATAGGCGGGACAGGGAGTTCCTACAATGAGCAGTTCTTC. Translating gives CASSIGGTGSSYNEQFF. The chain carries TRBV19 and TRBJ2-1; 9 bases are a match to TRBD1. The trim removed 1 base at V and 1 base at J, leaving 5 bases unmatched. Germline V gene sequence: CDR1 LNHDA, CDR2 SQIVND (reference sequence). The CDR3 consists of 17 residues.

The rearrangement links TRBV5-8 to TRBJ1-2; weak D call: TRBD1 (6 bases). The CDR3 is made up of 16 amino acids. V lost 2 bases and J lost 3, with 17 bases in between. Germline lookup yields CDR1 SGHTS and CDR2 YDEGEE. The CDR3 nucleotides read TGTGCCAGCAGCTTTTGGGACACCCACGCGGACTATGGCTACACCTTC. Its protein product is CASSFWDTHADYGYTF.

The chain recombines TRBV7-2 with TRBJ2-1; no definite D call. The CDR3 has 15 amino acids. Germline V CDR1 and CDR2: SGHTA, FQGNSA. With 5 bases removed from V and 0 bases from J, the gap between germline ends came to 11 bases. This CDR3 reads CASSKAPTSYNEQFF. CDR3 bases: TGTGCCAGCAGCAAAGCCCCTACCTCCTACAATGAGCAGTTCTTC.

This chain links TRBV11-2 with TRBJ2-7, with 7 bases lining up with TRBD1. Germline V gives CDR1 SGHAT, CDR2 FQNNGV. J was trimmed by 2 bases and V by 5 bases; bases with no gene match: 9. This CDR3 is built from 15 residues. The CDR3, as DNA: TGTGCCAGCAGCCAGGGGGTTACATCTACCTACGAGCAGTACTTC. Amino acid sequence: CASSQGVTSTYEQYF.

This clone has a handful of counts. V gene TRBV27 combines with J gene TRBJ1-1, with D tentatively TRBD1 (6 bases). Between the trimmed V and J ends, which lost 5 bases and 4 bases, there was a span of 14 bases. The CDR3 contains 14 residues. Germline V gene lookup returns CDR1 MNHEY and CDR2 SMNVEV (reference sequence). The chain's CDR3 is CASSPHREGTEAFF. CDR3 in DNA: TGTGCCAGCAGTCCGCACAGGGAAGGCACTGAAGCTTTCTTT.

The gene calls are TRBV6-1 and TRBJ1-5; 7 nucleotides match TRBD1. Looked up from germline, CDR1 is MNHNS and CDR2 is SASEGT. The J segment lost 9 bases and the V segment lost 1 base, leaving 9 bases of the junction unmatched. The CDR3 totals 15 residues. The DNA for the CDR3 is TGTGCCAGCAGTGAAGACAGGGGCTCCACTTCGCCCCAGCATTTT. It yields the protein CASSEDRGSTSPQHF.

The CDR3: CASSSLSGGASYNEQFF. The CDR3 DNA follows: TGTGCCAGCAGTTCCCTCTCAGGGGGCGCGTCCTACAATGAGCAGTTCTTC. The rearrangement uses TRBV27 and TRBJ2-1; TRBD1 matches at 8 bases. This CDR3 comprises 17 residues. CDR1 and CDR2 (germline): MNHEY, SMNVEV (reference sequence). Trimming removed 4 bases from V and 1 base from J; junction bases left unmatched: 9.

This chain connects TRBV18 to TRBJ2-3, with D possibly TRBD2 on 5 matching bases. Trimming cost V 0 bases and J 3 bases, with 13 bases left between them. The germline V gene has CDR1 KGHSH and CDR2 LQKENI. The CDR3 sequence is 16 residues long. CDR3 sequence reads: CASSPPTLAMTDTQYF. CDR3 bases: TGTGCCAGCTCACCACCGACTTTAGCGATGACAGATACGCAGTATTTT.